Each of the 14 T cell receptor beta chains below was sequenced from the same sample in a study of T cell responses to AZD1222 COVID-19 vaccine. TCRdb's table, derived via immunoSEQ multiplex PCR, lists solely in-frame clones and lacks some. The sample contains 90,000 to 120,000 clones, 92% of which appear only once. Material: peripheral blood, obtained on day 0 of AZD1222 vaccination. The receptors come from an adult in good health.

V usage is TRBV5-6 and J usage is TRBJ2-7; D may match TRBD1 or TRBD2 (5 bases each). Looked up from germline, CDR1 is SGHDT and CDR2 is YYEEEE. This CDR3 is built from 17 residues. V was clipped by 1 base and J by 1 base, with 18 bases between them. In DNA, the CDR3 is TGTGCCAGCAGCTTGATCCCCTTGACGGGACCTTCCTACGAGCAGTACTTC. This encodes CASSLIPLTGPSYEQYF.

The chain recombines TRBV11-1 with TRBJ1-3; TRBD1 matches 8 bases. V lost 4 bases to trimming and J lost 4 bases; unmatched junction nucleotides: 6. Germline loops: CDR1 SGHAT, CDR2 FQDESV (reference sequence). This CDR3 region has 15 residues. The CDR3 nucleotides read TGTGCCAGCAGCTCCGGGACAGGCGCGGGAAACACCATATATTTT. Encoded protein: CASSSGTGAGNTIYF.

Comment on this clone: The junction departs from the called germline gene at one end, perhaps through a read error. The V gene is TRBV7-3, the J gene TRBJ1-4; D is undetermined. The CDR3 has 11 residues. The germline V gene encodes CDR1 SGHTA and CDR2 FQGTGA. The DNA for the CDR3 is TGCGGGGAGGTGGGTAATGAAAAACTGTTTTTT. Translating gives CGEVGNEKLFF.

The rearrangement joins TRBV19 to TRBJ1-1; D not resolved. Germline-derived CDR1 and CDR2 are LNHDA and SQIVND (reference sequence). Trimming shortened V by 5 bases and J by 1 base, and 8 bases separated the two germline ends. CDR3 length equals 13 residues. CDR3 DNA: TGTGCCAGTAGTCCCGGGCCGAACACTGAAGCTTTCTTT. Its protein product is CASSPGPNTEAFF. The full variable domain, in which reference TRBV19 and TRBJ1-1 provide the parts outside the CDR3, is DGGITQSPKYLFRKEGQNVTLSCEQNLNHDAMYWYRQDPGQGLRLIYYSQIVNDFQKGDIAEGYSVSREKKESFPLTVTSAQKNPTAFYLCASSPGPNTEAFFGQGTRLTVV.

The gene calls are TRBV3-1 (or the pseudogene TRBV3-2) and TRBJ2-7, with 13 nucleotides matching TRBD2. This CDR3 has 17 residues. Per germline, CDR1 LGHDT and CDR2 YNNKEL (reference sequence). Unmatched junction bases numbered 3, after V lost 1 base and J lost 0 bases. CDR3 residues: CASSQGGLAGFSYEQYF. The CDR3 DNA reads TGTGCCAGCAGCCAAGGGGGACTAGCGGGGTTCTCCTACGAGCAGTACTTC.

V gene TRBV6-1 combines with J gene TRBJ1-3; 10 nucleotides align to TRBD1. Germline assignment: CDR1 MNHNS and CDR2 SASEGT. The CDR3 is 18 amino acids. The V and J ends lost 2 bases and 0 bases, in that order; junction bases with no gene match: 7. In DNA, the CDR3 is TGTGCCAGCAGTGAACGGGGACAGGGGCTTCTCTCTGGAAACACCATATATTTT. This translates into CASSERGQGLLSGNTIYF.

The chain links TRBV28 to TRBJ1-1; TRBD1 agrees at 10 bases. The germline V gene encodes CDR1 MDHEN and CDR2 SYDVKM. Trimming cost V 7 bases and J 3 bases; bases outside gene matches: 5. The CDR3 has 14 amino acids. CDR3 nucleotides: TGTGCCAGCATTACCGGGACAGGGGACACTGAAGCTTTCTTT. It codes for CASITGTGDTEAFF.

The CDR3 nucleotides read TGTGCCAGCAGTGAGCGGGAGAACGGCGAGCAGTACTTC. Its protein product is CASSERENGEQYF. The genes are TRBV6-4 and TRBJ2-7, with 7 bases that match TRBD2. Unmatched junction bases numbered 5, after V lost 3 bases and J lost 6 bases. Germline CDR1 MRHNA, CDR2 SNTAGT. The CDR3 runs to 13 residues.

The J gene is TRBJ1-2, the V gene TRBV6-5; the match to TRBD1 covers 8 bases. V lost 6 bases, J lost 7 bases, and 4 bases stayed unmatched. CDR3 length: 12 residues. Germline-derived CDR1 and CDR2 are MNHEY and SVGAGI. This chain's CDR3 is CASRRTGTGYTF. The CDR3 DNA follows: TGTGCCAGCAGACGGACAGGGACTGGCTACACCTTC.

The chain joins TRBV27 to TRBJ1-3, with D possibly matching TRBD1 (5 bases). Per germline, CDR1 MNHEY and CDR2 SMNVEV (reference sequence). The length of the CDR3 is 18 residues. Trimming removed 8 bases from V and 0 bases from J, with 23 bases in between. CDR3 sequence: CASLWGVPGRTSGNTIYF. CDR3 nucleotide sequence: TGTGCCAGCCTTTGGGGAGTCCCGGGACGGACCTCTGGAAACACCATATATTTT.

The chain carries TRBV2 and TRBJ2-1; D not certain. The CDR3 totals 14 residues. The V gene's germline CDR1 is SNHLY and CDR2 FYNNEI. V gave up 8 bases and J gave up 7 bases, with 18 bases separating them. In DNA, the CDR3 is TGTGCCAGCCAAAAGGCCCCCCAGGAGAATGAGCAGTTCTTC. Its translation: CASQKAPQENEQFF.

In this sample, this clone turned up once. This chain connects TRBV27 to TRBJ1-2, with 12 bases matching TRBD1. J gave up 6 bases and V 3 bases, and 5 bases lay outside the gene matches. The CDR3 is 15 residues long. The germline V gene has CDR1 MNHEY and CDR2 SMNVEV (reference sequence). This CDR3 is CASSFGTGGGDGYTF. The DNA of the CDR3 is TGTGCCAGCAGTTTTGGGACAGGGGGCGGCGATGGCTACACCTTC.

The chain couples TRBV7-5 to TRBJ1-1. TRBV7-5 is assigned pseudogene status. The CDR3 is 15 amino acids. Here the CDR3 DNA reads TGTGCCAGAAGCTTAATCAGACCTCAGAACACTGAAGCTTTCTTT. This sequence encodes CARSLIRPQNTEAFF.

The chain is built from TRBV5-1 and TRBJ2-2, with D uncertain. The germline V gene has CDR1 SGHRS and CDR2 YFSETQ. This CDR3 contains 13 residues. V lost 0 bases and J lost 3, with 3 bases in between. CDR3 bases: TGCGCCAGCAGCTTGGGAGACACCGGGGAGCTGTTTTTT. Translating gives CASSLGDTGELFF. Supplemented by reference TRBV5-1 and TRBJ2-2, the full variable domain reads KAGVTQTPRYLIKTRGQQVTLSCSPISGHRSVSWYQQTPGQGLQFLFEYFSETQRNKGNFPGRFSGRQFSNSRSEMNVSTLELGDSALYLCASSLGDTGELFFGEGSRLTVL.